This TCR beta chain is from a study of T-cell memory formation after mild COVID-19. Study background: There were largely donor-specific TCR clusters.

MiXCR was run by TCRdb on the 5' RACE reads, yielding one entry per CDR3 protein. The sample lists approximately 440,000 distinct CDR3 sequences, about 20% occurring once. This clonotype was detected ten times or more. Its antigen is not identified. V lost 2 bases to trimming and J lost 7 bases; unmatched junction nucleotides: 5. This CDR3 has 14 amino acids. Study-level findings and limits: Some clones that responded turned up in pre-infection memory, which suggests that cross-reactive memory joined in. Clones contracting over day 15 to 85 were CD4/CD8 balanced, with later expanders leaning CD4+. The second-wave clones peaking on day 37 were not confirmed as SARS-CoV-2-specific.

This rearrangement joins TRBV12-3 or TRBV12-4 to TRBJ2-1, with TRBD1 identical over 7 bases. Sequenced sample: PBMCs or a T cell subset sorted from them (not recorded which). This TCR derives from an adult woman who had mild COVID-19 (a few samples of this study predate the infection). Cell type and time point are not known. DNA of the CDR3: TGTGCCAGCAGTTTATCTGGGACAGTTAATGAGCAGTTCTTC. This sequence encodes CASSLSGTVNEQFF.